This T cell receptor (beta chain) emerged from a study of Ad26.COV2.S vaccination and SARS-CoV-2 variants. Here immunoSEQ multiplex PCR was the method, and the copy in TCRdb shows in-frame clones only, minus some. The sample holds roughly 380,000 clones, roughly 90% seen once. CDR3 length: 15 residues. CDR1 and CDR2 (germline): SGHTA, FQGTGA. V was clipped by 7 bases and J by 3 bases, with 15 bases between them. Treatment specified: around 19 received Ad26.COV2.S at low or high dose, single or two shots; several received placebo; per-sample allocation not given. Samples came from day 63 after the first vaccine or placebo injection.

The sequence was obtained from a person aged 18-65 years who received the Ad26.COV2.S COVID-19 vaccine or a placebo. This chain uses TRBV7-3 with TRBJ2-2, with D possibly being TRBD1 or TRBD2 (5 bases each). This specimen was peripheral blood, taken in a trial of Ad26.COV2.S vaccine versus placebo. CDR3 loop: CASTRGTGDTGELFF. The CDR3 DNA follows: TGTGCCAGCACCCGAGGGACCGGAGACACCGGGGAGCTGTTTTTT.